Below are 16 T cell receptor beta chains sequenced from a single sample in a study of blood T cell repertoires in COVID-19. Measured with immunoSEQ multiplex PCR; TCRdb has only the in-frame clones, and not every one. The profile shows roughly 95,000 clones, approximately 82% of them singletons. Sequencing input: peripheral blood. These receptors were obtained from a man over 45 with active or convalescent COVID-19.

The chain has TRBV7-2 and TRBJ1-2; D is perhaps TRBD1 (6 bases). CDR1 is SGHTA, CDR2 FQGNSA, per germline. V shed 5 bases and J shed 4 bases, with 8 bases lying between them. This CDR3 is 12 amino acids long. CDR3 in amino acids: CASSLQGYGYTF. In DNA form, the CDR3 reads TGTGCCAGCAGCCTACAGGGCTATGGCTACACCTTC.

This clone has a handful of counts. The genes are TRBV2 and TRBJ2-7; weak D call: TRBD2 (6 bases). CDR1 and CDR2 (germline): SNHLY, FYNNEI. V lost 3 bases to trimming and J lost 5 bases, with 8 bases between them. The CDR3 is 12 amino acids. CDR3 sequence: CASSEGGNEQYV. The CDR3 DNA is TGTGCCAGCAGTGAGGGGGGAAACGAGCAGTACGTC.

V and J are TRBV7-9 and TRBJ2-3, with TRBD2 identical over 8 bases. Germline V gene sequence: CDR1 SEHNR, CDR2 FQNEAQ (reference sequence). The length of the CDR3 is 15 residues. V trimming: 5 bases; J trimming: 0 bases; junction bases outside the gene matches: 4. This CDR3 is CASSREGVSTDTQYF. For the CDR3, the DNA is TGTGCCAGCAGCCGGGAGGGTGTGAGCACAGATACGCAGTATTTT.

The V gene is TRBV29-1, the J gene TRBJ1-3; 7 bases align to TRBD1. CDR1 and CDR2 (germline): SQVTM, ANQGSEA. The CDR3 has 14 residues. J lost 3 bases, V lost 3 bases, and 5 bases had no gene match. The DNA for the CDR3 is TGCAGCGTTGACTCGACAGGGAATGGAAACACCATATATTTT. This translates into CSVDSTGNGNTIYF. The variable domain in full, with the rest retrieved from reference TRBV29-1 and TRBJ1-3, is SAVISQKPSRDICQRGTSLTIQCQVDSQVTMMFWYRQQPGQSLTLIATANQGSEATYESGFVIDKFPISRPNLTFSTLTVSNMSPEDSSIYLCSVDSTGNGNTIYFGEGSWLTVV.

The genes are TRBV11-1 and TRBJ1-6, with no clear D. Per the germline V gene, CDR1 is SGHAT and CDR2 is FQDESV (reference sequence). The CDR3 runs to 12 residues. V was cut by 5 bases and J by 14 bases, with 13 bases left in between. DNA of the CDR3: TGTGCCAGCAGCCCCCCATTTGGCTCCCTCCACTTT. This codes for CASSPPFGSLHF.

V and J are TRBV6-1 and TRBJ2-2; 7 bases match TRBD2. The CDR3 has 16 residues. V shed 3 bases, J shed 5 bases, and the junction held 9 bases outside the gene matches. Per germline, CDR1 MNHNS and CDR2 SASEGT. CDR3 nucleotides: TGTGCCAGCAGTGACCCGGGGGGAAAGGGTACCGGGGAGCTGTTTTTT. The encoded protein is CASSDPGGKGTGELFF.

CDR3 nucleotide sequence: TGTGCCAGCAGTGAAATTCTCGGGTTTGATGAGCAGTTCTTC. Encoded protein: CASSEILGFDEQFF. This chain connects TRBV2 to TRBJ2-1, with D unresolved. Germline assignment: CDR1 SNHLY and CDR2 FYNNEI. This CDR3 region has 14 residues. V was clipped by 2 bases and J by 8 bases, with 13 bases between them.

The chain links TRBV5-6 to TRBJ1-5, with D possibly TRBD1 on 6 matching bases. The germline gives CDR1 SGHDT, CDR2 YYEEEE. The CDR3 contains 15 residues. Trimming took off 4 bases at V and 2 bases at J, with 13 bases between the two ends. For the CDR3, the DNA is TGTGCCAGCAGCCTGCAGGGGTCCGGCAATCAGCCCCAGCATTTT. This codes for CASSLQGSGNQPQHF.

This clone was counted only a few times. The chain employs TRBV6-5 and TRBJ2-1, with 7 bases that match TRBD1. The V and J ends lost 7 bases and 4 bases, in that order; junction bases with no gene match: 7. The CDR3 has 14 amino acids. CDR1 MNHEY and CDR2 SVGAGI come from the germline V gene. For the CDR3, the DNA is TGTGCCAGCAAAACAGGGGCGTCATACAATGAGCAGTTCTTC. Translated: CASKTGASYNEQFF.

This clone was seen ten or more times. The rearrangement uses TRBV19 and TRBJ1-6; 7 bases are shared with TRBD1. Germline V gene data show CDR1 as LNHDA and CDR2 as SQIVND (reference sequence). The CDR3 length is 14 residues. Trimming removed 2 bases from V and 7 bases from J; junction bases left unmatched: 2. CDR3: CASSIRDRNSPLHF. The CDR3 coding sequence is TGTGCCAGTAGTATACGGGACAGAAATTCACCCCTCCACTTT. The full variable domain, its missing parts supplied by reference TRBV19 and TRBJ1-6, is DGGITQSPKYLFRKEGQNVTLSCEQNLNHDAMYWYRQDPGQGLRLIYYSQIVNDFQKGDIAEGYSVSREKKESFPLTVTSAQKNPTAFYLCASSIRDRNSPLHFGNGTRLTVT.

The chain uses TRBV19 and TRBJ2-2; D remains unclear. Germline V lookup: CDR1 LNHDA, CDR2 SQIVND (reference sequence). The CDR3 length is 15 residues. The ends were cut back, 6 bases at V and 0 bases at J, with 11 bases in the middle. CDR3 region: CASRPMTANTGELFF. CDR3 DNA sequence: TGTGCCAGTAGACCAATGACTGCGAACACCGGGGAGCTGTTTTTT.

There are a few counts of this clone. V is TRBV5-4 and J is TRBJ2-1; a possible D gene is TRBD2 (6 bases). The CDR3 is 13 residues long. The germline V gene has CDR1 SGHNT and CDR2 YYREEE (reference sequence). Trimming stripped 4 bases from V and 9 bases from J, with 14 bases between. CDR3 in DNA: TGTGCCAGCAGCCCCGGGACTGTTAGTGAGCAGTTCTTC. Amino acid sequence: CASSPGTVSEQFF. The full variable domain, in which reference TRBV5-4 and TRBJ2-1 provide the parts outside the CDR3, is ETGVTQSPTHLIKTRGQQVTLRCSSQSGHNTVSWYQQALGQGPQFIFQYYREEENGRGNFPPRFSGLQFPNYSSELNVNALELDDSALYLCASSPGTVSEQFFGPGTRLTVL.

This chain links TRBV21-1 with TRBJ2-7; the table's D call of TRBD1 was not tested on the DNA. TRBV21-1 counts as a pseudogene. This CDR3 has 16 amino acids. The CDR3 DNA reads TGTGCCAGCAGCAAAGCGGAAAGACAGGGGAAATACGAGCAGTACTTC. This codes for CASSKAERQGKYEQYF.

This clone was observed a handful of times. The rearrangement uses TRBV5-1 and TRBJ2-7; TRBD1 agrees at 9 bases. The ends lost 4 bases at V and 6 bases at J; junction bases unmatched: 2. The CDR3 spans 12 residues. The germline CDR1 and CDR2 sequences are SGHRS and YFSETQ. The CDR3 is CASSPDRGEQYF. CDR3 sequence (DNA): TGCGCCAGCAGCCCGGACAGGGGCGAGCAGTACTTC.

V and J are TRBV27 and TRBJ1-5; 9 nucleotides match TRBD1. The germline V gene has CDR1 MNHEY and CDR2 SMNVEV (reference sequence). This CDR3 contains 14 residues. Losses at the gene ends were 3 bases for V and 7 bases for J; bases not matched to a gene: 4. CDR3 nucleotide sequence: TGTGCCAGCAGTTTGACAGGGGGAGGCCAGCCCCAGCATTTT. It is translated as CASSLTGGGQPQHF.

This chain connects TRBV5-5 to TRBJ1-1, with TRBD1 identical over 7 bases. CDR3 length equals 14 residues. Germline trimming cut 4 bases from V and 1 base from J; bases unmatched to any gene: 4. Germline V gene sequence: CDR1 SGHKS, CDR2 YYEKEE (reference sequence). CDR3 region: CASSQGQQNTEAFF. In nucleotides, the CDR3 is TGTGCCAGCAGCCAGGGACAGCAGAACACTGAAGCTTTCTTT.